This T cell receptor beta chain comes out of a study of PD-L1 blockade in urothelial cancer. Study as a whole: Samples came from 3 weeks, at the second dose, and 6 weeks into treatment.

Clones were read by immunoSEQ multiplex PCR, and TCRdb kept only the in-frame ones, dropping some. The profile shows 85,000 to 90,000 clones, 70% to 90% of them singletons. Time point reported: pretreatment peripheral blood. There are 14 residues in the CDR3. V shed 5 bases, J shed 2 bases, and the junction held 3 bases outside the gene matches. CDR1 and CDR2 from the germline V gene are SGHRS and YFSETQ. The clonotype originates from a man in his sixties with urothelial cancer. Sequencing used PBMCs, obtained around atezolizumab (anti-PD-L1) treatment. The chain has TRBV5-1 and TRBJ2-2; 7 bases line up with TRBD2. The CDR3 sequence: CASRREGNTGELFF. Here the CDR3 DNA reads TGCGCCAGCAGGAGGGAGGGTAACACCGGGGAGCTGTTTTTT.